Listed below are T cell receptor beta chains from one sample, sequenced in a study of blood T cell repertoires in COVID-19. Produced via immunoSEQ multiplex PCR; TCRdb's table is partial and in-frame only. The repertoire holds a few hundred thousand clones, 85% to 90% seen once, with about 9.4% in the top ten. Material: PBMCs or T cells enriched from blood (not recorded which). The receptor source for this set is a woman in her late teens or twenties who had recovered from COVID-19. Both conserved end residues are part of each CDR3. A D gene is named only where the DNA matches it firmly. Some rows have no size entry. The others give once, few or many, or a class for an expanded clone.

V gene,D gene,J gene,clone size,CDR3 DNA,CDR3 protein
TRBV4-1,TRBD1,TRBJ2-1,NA,TGCGCCAGCTCAGAGGTACAGGGGGACAATGAGCAGTTCTTC,CASSEVQGDNEQFF
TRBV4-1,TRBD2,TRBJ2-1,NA,TGCGCCAGCAGCCAACCCAGCGGGGCCCTTTTCTTC,CASSQPSGALFF
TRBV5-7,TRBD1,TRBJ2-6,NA,TGTGCCAGCAGCCTGGGACAGTTTCGGAGAGGGGCCAACGTCCTGACTTTC,CASSLGQFRRGANVLTF
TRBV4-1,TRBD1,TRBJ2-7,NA,TGCGCCAGCAGCCACCCCGGACAGGGTAGTTCCTACGAGCAGTACTTC,CASSHPGQGSSYEQYF
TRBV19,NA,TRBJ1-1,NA,TGTGCCAGTAGTATAGGCTGGAGGGACGCTTTCTTT,CASSIGWRDAFF
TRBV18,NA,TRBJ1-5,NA,TGTGCCAGCTCACCCGGGGAAGATCAGCCCCAGCATTTT,CASSPGEDQPQHF
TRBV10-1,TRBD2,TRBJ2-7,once,TGCGCCAGCAGCGCCGGGACTAGCGCCTACGAGCAGTACTTC,CASSAGTSAYEQYF
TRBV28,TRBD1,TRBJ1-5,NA,TGTGCCAGCAGGCTTAGAGGGACAGGGAAAGATCAGCCCCAGCATTTT,CASRLRGTGKDQPQHF
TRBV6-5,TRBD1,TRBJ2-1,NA,TGTGCCAGCAAGCCGGGACAGGTAGCCTACAATGAGCAGTTCTTC,CASKPGQVAYNEQFF
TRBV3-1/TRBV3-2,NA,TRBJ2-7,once,TGTGCCAGCAGCCACCACAGGCCCCCCGAGAAGACGGAGCAGTACTTC,CASSHHRPPEKTEQYF
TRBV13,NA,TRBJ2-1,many,TGTGCCAGCAGCTTTAGTGAGGGCAATGAGCAGTTCTTC,CASSFSEGNEQFF
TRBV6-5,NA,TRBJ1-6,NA,TGTGCCAGCAGCCTAATAGATAATTCACCCCTCCACTTT,CASSLIDNSPLHF
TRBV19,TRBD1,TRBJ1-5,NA,TGTGCCAGTTCCCTGGGGGACCTCAGGGGGAATCAGCCCCAGCATTTT,CASSLGDLRGNQPQHF
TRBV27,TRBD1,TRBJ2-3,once,TGTGCCAGCAGTTTAACCCCGAGACAGGGGGTGGGTACGCAGTATTTT,CASSLTPRQGVGTQYF
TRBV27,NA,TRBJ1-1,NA,TGTGCCAGCAGACCAGGACAGAACGGTGGGGCTGAAGCTTTCTTT,CASRPGQNGGAEAFF
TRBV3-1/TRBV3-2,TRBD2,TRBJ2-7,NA,TGTGCCAGCAGCCGCGGGACTAGTAATACCGAGCAGTACTTC,CASSRGTSNTEQYF
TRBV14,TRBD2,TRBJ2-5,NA,TGTGCCAGCAGCCAAGGACTAGCGGGGGCCTCCCAAGAGACCCAGTACTTC,CASSQGLAGASQETQYF
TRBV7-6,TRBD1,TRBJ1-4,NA,TGTGCCAGCAGGGGACAGGGGTATGAAAAACTGTTTTTT,CASRGQGYEKLFF
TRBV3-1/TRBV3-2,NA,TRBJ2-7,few,TGTGCCAGCAGCCAAGAAACAGGTCCCTACGAGCAGTACTTC,CASSQETGPYEQYF
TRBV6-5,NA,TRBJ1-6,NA,TGTGCCAGCAGAGGGGAGGCGGTAACACCCCTCCACTTT,CASRGEAVTPLHF
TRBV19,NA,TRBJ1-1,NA,TGTGCCAGTAGTAGCGACAGTAGTGAAGCTTTCTTT,CASSSDSSEAFF
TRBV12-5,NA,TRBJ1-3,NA,TGTGCTAGTGGCCCCCAATGGCCAACCACAAACACCATATATTTT,CASGPQWPTTNTIYF
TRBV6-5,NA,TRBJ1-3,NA,TGTGCCAGCAGTCAGGGGTCTGGAAACACCATATATTTT,CASSQGSGNTIYF
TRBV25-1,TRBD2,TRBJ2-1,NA,TGTGCCAGCAGGCCCGCCGGGACTAGAGACTACAATGAGCAGTTCTTC,CASRPAGTRDYNEQFF
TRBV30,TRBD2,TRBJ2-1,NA,TGTGCCTGGACCCTAGCGGGAGTCCACAATGAGCAGTTCTTC,CAWTLAGVHNEQFF
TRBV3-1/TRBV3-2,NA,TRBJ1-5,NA,TGTGCCAGCAGCCATGGACAGCCAAATCAGCCCCAGCATTTT,CASSHGQPNQPQHF
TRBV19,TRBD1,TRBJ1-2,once,TGTGCCAGTACCCCCCGGGACAGACCCTATGGCTACACCTTC,CASTPRDRPYGYTF
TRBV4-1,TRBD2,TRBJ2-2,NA,TGCGCCAGCAGCCATTTAGGACTAGCGGGGGGGTATGGCGGGGAGCTGTTTTTT,CASSHLGLAGGYGGELFF
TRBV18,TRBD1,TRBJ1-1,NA,TGTGCCAGCTCGGAGGGACAGGGAAGGACTGAAGCTTTCTTT,CASSEGQGRTEAFF
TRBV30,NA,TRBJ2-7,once,TGTGCCTGGCTCAACAGCGGCGAGCAGTACTTC,CAWLNSGEQYF
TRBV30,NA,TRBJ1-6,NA,TGTGCCTGGAGACAGGTGTCGGAATCACCCCTCCACTTT,CAWRQVSESPLHF